A selection of T cell receptor beta chains follows, all from one sample in a study of cytotoxic CD8 clonotypes in ibrutinib-treated CLL. Some clones are missing from TCRdb's copy, which holds only in-frame ones; the method was immunoSEQ multiplex PCR. The sample records about 200,000 clones, 72% being singletons. Sequences were derived from PBMCs, sampled after 24 months of ibrutinib treatment. These receptors came from a human donor with chronic lymphocytic leukemia. The CDR3 runs from the conserved cysteine through the conserved F or W. The D gene is left open where the match is weak. Part of the rows lack a size; the others show once, few, many or a class for expanded clones.

d_call j_call v_call clone_size cdr3_aa cdr3_nt
TRBD1 TRBJ1-2 TRBV9 NA CASTTTGGAGYTF TGTGCCAGCACCACGACAGGGGGCGCGGGCTACACCTTC
NA TRBJ1-2 TRBV5-1 NA CASSLLEGDYGYTF TGCGCCAGCAGCTTGTTGGAAGGGGACTATGGCTACACCTTC
NA TRBJ2-2 TRBV4-2 NA CASSWAGDTGELFF TGTGCCAGCAGTTGGGCAGGGGACACCGGGGAGCTGTTTTTT
TRBD2 TRBJ2-7 TRBV28 NA CASSSLGGRKSYEQYF TGTGCCAGCAGTTCCCTTGGCGGGAGGAAATCCTACGAGCAGTACTTC
NA TRBJ1-2 TRBV12-5 NA CASGTGPNYGYTF TGTGCTAGTGGGACAGGACCTAACTATGGCTACACCTTC
NA TRBJ1-2 TRBV7-6 NA CASSDAAGNYGYTF TGTGCCAGCAGCGACGCGGCCGGTAACTATGGCTACACCTTC
NA TRBJ2-3 TRBV10-3 once CAINPAAADTQYF TGTGCCATCAACCCCGCTGCGGCAGATACGCAGTATTTT
NA TRBJ2-7 TRBV14 NA CASSHLTYEQYF TGTGCCAGCAGCCACCTTACCTACGAGCAGTACTTC
NA TRBJ2-1 TRBV5-4 NA CASSLDPSTDEQFF TGTGCCAGCAGCTTGGACCCGTCCACCGATGAGCAGTTCTTC
TRBD1 TRBJ2-7 TRBV19 once CASSSGKQGWQYF TGTGCCAGTAGTTCAGGAAAACAGGGGTGGCAGTACTTC
NA TRBJ2-5 TRBV5-1 NA CASSLGFRETQYF TGCGCCAGCAGCTTGGGTTTTAGGGAGACCCAGTACTTC
TRBD1 TRBJ1-3 TRBV7-9 NA CASSAQGSGNTIYF TGTGCCAGCAGCGCACAGGGGTCTGGAAACACCATATATTTT
NA TRBJ2-7 TRBV5-1 NA CASSLEAAEKQYF TGCGCCAGCAGCTTGGAGGCGGCAGAAAAGCAGTACTTC
TRBD1 TRBJ1-2 TRBV10-3 NA CAISEAFGTGARGYTF TGTGCCATCAGTGAAGCGTTTGGGACAGGGGCCCGGGGCTACACCTTC
NA TRBJ1-1 TRBV28 NA CASSLLGKGMNTEAFF TGTGCCAGCAGTTTATTAGGGAAAGGAATGAACACTGAAGCTTTCTTT
NA TRBJ2-3 TRBV11-2 NA CASSLGETDTQYF TGTGCCAGCAGCTTAGGGGAAACAGATACGCAGTATTTT
NA TRBJ2-7 TRBV4-1 NA CASSSAGKTYEQYF TGCGCCAGCAGCTCGGCCGGGAAAACCTACGAGCAGTACTTC